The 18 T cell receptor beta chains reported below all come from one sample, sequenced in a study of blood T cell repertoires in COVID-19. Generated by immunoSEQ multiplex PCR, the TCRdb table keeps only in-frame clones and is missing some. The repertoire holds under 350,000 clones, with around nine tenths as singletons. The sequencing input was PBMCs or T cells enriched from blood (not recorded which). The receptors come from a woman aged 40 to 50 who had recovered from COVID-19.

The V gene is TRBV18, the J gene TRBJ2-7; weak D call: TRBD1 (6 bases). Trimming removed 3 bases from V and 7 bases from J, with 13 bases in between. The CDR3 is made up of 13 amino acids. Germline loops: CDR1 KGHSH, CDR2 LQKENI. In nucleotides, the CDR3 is TGTGCCAGCTCACCGGACAGCCTAGGTGAGCAGTACTTC. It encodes CASSPDSLGEQYF. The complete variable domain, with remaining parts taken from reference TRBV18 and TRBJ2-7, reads NAGVMQNPRHLVRRRGQEARLRCSPMKGHSHVYWYRQLPEEGLKFMVYLQKENIIDESGMPKERFSAEFPKEGPSILRIQQVVRGDSAAYFCASSPDSLGEQYFGPGTRLTVT.

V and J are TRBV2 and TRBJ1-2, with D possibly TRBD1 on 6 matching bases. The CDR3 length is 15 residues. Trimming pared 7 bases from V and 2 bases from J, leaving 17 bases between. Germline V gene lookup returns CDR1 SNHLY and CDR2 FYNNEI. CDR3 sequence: CASNPDRWRNYGYTF. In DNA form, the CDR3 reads TGTGCCAGCAATCCCGACAGGTGGAGAAACTATGGCTACACCTTC.

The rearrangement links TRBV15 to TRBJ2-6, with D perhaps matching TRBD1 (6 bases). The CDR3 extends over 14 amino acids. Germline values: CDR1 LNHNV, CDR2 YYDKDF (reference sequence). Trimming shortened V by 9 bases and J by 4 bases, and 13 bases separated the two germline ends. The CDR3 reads CATRQGSGANVLTF. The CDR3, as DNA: TGTGCCACTAGGCAGGGGTCCGGGGCCAACGTCCTGACTTTC.

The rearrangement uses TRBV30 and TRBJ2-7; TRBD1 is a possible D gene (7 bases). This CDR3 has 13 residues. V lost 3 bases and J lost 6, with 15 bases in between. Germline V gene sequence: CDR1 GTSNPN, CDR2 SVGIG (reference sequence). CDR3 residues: CAWRRQGLSEQYF. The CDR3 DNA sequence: TGTGCCTGGAGGAGACAGGGACTTAGCGAGCAGTACTTC.

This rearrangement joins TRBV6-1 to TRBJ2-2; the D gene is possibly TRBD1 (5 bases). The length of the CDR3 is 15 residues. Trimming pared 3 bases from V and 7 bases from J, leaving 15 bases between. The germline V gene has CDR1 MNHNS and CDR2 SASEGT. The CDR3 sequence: CASSEAAGYGGELFF. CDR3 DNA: TGTGCCAGCAGTGAGGCGGCAGGGTATGGCGGGGAGCTGTTTTTT.

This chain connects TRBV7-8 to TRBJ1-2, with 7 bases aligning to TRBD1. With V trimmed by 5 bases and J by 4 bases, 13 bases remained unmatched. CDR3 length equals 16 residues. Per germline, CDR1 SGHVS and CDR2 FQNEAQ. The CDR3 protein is CASSPEGAPGSYGYTF. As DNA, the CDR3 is TGTGCCAGCAGCCCCGAGGGGGCACCTGGTAGCTATGGCTACACCTTC.

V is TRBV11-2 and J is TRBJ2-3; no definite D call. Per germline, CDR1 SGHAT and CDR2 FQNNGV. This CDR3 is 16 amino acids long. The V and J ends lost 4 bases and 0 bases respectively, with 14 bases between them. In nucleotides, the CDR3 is TGTGCCAGCAGCTCCCTCGGCGTAGCTAGCACAGATACGCAGTATTTT. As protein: CASSSLGVASTDTQYF. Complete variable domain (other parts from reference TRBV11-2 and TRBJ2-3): EAGVAQSPRYKIIEKRQSVAFWCNPISGHATLYWYQQILGQGPKLLIQFQNNGVVDDSQLPKDRFSAERLKGVDSTLKIQPAKLEDSAVYLCASSSLGVASTDTQYFGPGTRLTVL.

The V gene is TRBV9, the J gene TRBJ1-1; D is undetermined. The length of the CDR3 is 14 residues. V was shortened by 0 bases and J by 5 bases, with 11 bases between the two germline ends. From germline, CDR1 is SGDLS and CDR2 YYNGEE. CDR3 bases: TGTGCCAGCAGCGTAGGGGAGGGTCGGACTGAAGCTTTCTTT. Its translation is CASSVGEGRTEAFF.

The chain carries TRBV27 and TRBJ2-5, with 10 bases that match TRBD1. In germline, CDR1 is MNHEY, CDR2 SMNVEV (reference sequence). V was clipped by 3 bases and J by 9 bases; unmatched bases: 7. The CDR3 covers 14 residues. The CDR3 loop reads CASSFWGQGSAQYF. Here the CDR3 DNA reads TGTGCCAGCAGTTTTTGGGGACAGGGGTCGGCCCAGTACTTC.

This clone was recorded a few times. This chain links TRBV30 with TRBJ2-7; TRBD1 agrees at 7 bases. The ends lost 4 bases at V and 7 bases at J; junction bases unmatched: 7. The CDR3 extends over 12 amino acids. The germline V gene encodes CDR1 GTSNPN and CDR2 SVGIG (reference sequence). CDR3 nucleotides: TGTGCCTGGAATACAGGGGCTGTTGAGCAGTACTTC. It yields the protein CAWNTGAVEQYF. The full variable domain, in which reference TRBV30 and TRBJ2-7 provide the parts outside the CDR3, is SQTIHQWPATLVQPVGSPLSLECTVEGTSNPNLYWYRQAAGRGLQLLFYSVGIGQISSEVPQNLSASRPQDRQFILSSKKLLLSDSGFYLCAWNTGAVEQYFGPGTRLTVT.

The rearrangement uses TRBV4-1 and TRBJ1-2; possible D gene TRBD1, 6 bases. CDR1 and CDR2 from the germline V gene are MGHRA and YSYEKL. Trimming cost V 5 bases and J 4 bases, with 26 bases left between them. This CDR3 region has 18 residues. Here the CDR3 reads CASSDFTGQPQLSYGYTF. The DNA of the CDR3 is TGCGCCAGCAGCGATTTTACGGGACAACCCCAACTTTCCTATGGCTACACCTTC.

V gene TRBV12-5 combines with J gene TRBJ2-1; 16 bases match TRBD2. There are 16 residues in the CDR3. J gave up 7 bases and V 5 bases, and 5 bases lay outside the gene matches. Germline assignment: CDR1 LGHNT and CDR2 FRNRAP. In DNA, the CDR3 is TGTGCTAGTGGTCCTCAGGGACTAGCGGGGGGGAATGAGCAGTTCTTC. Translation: CASGPQGLAGGNEQFF.

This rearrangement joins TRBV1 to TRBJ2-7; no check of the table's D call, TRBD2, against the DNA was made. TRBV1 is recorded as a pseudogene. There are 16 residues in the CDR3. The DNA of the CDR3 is TGCACCAGCAGCCAAGAAAGGACTAGCGGGCTCTACGAGCAGTACTTC. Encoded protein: CTSSQERTSGLYEQYF.

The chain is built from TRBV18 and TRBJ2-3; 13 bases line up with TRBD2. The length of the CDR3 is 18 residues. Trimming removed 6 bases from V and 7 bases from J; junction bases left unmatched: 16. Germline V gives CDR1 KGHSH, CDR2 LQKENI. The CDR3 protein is CASSPLSPGTSGTYTQYF. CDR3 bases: TGTGCCAGCTCGCCCCTCTCTCCCGGGACTAGCGGGACCTATACGCAGTATTTT.

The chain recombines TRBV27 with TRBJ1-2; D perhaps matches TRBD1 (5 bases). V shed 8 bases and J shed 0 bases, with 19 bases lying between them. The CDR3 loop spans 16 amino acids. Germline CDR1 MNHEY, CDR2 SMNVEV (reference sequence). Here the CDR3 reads CASRPPQGRANYGYTF. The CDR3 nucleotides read TGTGCCAGCCGCCCCCCCCAGGGCAGAGCTAACTATGGCTACACCTTC.

The CDR3: CASSPWTGNTEAFF. The CDR3 DNA reads as TGTGCCAGCAGCCCATGGACAGGGAACACTGAAGCTTTCTTT. The V gene is TRBV7-9, the J gene TRBJ1-1, with TRBD1 matching 7 bases. Germline V gene data show CDR1 as SEHNR and CDR2 as FQNEAQ (reference sequence). The CDR3 has 14 residues. V shed 5 bases and J 1 base; nucleotides not matched to a gene: 4. Variable domain in full (rest from reference TRBV7-9 and TRBJ1-1): DTGVSQNPRHKITKRGQNVTFRCDPISEHNRLYWYRQTLGQGPEFLTYFQNEAQLEKSRLLSDRFSAERPKGSFSTLEIQRTEQGDSAMYLCASSPWTGNTEAFFGQGTRLTVV.

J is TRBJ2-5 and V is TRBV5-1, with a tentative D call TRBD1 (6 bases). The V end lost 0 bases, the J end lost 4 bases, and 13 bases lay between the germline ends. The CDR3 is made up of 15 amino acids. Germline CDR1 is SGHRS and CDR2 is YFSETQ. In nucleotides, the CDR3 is TGCGCCAGCAGCTTGGGGGACACCTCAGGAGAGACCCAGTACTTC. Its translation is CASSLGDTSGETQYF.

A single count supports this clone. The CDR3 nucleotides are TGTGCCAGCAGTGACCAGACAGGGGGCAAGGCTGAAGCTTTCTTT. Translating gives CASSDQTGGKAEAFF. J is TRBJ1-1 and V is TRBV2; 10 positions match TRBD1. The germline gives CDR1 SNHLY, CDR2 FYNNEI. The CDR3 totals 15 residues. With 3 bases clipped from V and 6 bases from J, the junction kept 7 bases outside the gene matches.